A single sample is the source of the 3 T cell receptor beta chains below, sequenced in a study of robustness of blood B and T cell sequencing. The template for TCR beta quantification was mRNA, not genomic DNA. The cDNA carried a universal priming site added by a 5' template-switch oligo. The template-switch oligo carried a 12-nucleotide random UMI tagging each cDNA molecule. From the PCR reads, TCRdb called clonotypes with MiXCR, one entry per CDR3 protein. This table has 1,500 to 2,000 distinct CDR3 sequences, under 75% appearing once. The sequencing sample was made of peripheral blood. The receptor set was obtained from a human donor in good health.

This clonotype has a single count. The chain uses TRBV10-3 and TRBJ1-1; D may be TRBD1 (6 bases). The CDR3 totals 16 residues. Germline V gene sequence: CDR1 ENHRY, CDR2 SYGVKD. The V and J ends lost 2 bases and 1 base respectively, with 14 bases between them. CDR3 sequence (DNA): TGTGCCATCAGTGAGAGGGGGGACGGCAGGAACACTGAAGCTTTCTTT. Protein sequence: CAISERGDGRNTEAFF.

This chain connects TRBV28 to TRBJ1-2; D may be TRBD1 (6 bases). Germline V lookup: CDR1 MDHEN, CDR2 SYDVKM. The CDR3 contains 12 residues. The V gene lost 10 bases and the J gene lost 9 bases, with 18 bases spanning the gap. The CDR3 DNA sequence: TGTGCCATCGAAAACCAGGGACATAGCTACACCTTC. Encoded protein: CAIENQGHSYTF.

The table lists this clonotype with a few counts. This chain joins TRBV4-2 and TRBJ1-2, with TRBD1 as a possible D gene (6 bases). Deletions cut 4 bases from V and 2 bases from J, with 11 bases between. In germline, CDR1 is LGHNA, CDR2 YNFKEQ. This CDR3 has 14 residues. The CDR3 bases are TGTGCCAGCAGCCCTCCGGGGGGCAACTATGGCTACACCTTC. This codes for CASSPPGGNYGYTF.